These 10 T cell receptor beta chains came from one sample sequenced in a study of cytomegalovirus exposure and HLA in healthy donors. The PCR made use of 60 Vbeta and 13 Jbeta primers. The data were produced by immunoSEQ multiplex PCR, yet TCRdb's version contains in-frame clones alone and is incomplete. The table lists some 140,000 clones, 75% to 85% of them singletons, with approximately 8.1% in the top ten. Sequenced material: PBMCs. The receptors were gathered from a woman aged 45-65 years in good health and CMV-seropositive.

This clone was found once. The chain is built from TRBV18 and TRBJ2-5; 8 bases agree with TRBD2. Germline lookup yields CDR1 KGHSH and CDR2 LQKENI. The V segment lost 2 bases and the J segment 0 bases; nucleotides outside the gene matches: 8. The CDR3 sequence is 17 residues long. CDR3 loop: CASSPMSGGGYQETQYF. CDR3 bases: TGTGCCAGCTCACCAATGAGCGGGGGAGGATACCAAGAGACCCAGTACTTC.

The chain employs TRBV5-1 and TRBJ2-5; 12 bases align to TRBD2. V lost 4 bases to trimming and J lost 4 bases; unmatched junction nucleotides: 8. Germline assignment: CDR1 SGHRS and CDR2 YFSETQ. The CDR3 length is 16 residues. The CDR3 region is CASSVETSGSGETQYF. In DNA, the CDR3 is TGCGCCAGCAGCGTCGAGACTAGCGGGAGCGGAGAGACCCAGTACTTC. Complete variable domain (other parts from reference TRBV5-1 and TRBJ2-5): KAGVTQTPRYLIKTRGQQVTLSCSPISGHRSVSWYQQTPGQGLQFLFEYFSETQRNKGNFPGRFSGRQFSNSRSEMNVSTLELGDSALYLCASSVETSGSGETQYFGPGTRLLVL.

The chain uses TRBV7-9 and TRBJ2-7, with 9 nucleotides matching TRBD1. This CDR3 region has 19 residues. The germline gives CDR1 SEHNR, CDR2 FQNEAQ (reference sequence). V lost 0 bases, J lost 6 bases, and 18 bases stayed unmatched. CDR3 sequence reads: CASSLAAGTGTSLTREQYF. The CDR3 nucleotides are TGTGCCAGCAGCTTAGCGGCCGGGACAGGGACCTCTCTAACACGCGAGCAGTACTTC.

In this sample, this clone turned up once. This chain uses TRBV11-2 with TRBJ2-1; possible D gene TRBD2, 5 bases. CDR3 length equals 16 residues. Trimming left V 5 bases short and J 0 bases short, with 14 bases between. CDR1 SGHAT and CDR2 FQNNGV come from the germline V gene. The CDR3, as DNA: TGTGCCAGCAGCATAAGCGGTAGGAGCTCCTACAATGAGCAGTTCTTC. Translation: CASSISGRSSYNEQFF.

The chain employs TRBV10-1 and TRBJ1-1; TRBD1 agrees at 7 bases. The V gene's germline CDR1 is WNHNN and CDR2 SYGVQD (reference sequence). This CDR3 spans 14 amino acids. The V segment lost 1 base and the J segment 1 base; nucleotides outside the gene matches: 0. CDR3 loop: CASSEYRGNTEAFF. CDR3 bases: TGCGCCAGCAGTGAGTACAGGGGGAACACTGAAGCTTTCTTT.

The chain carries TRBV18 and TRBJ2-6, with TRBD1 identical over 8 bases. Trimming cost V 0 bases and J 1 base; bases outside gene matches: 5. The CDR3 sequence is 18 residues long. Germline V gene data show CDR1 as KGHSH and CDR2 as LQKENI. CDR3 in DNA: TGTGCCAGCTCACCACCTGGACAGGGTGTATCTGGGGCCAACGTCCTGACTTTC. It encodes CASSPPGQGVSGANVLTF. Full variable domain (outside the CDR3, taken from reference TRBV18 and TRBJ2-6): NAGVMQNPRHLVRRRGQEARLRCSPMKGHSHVYWYRQLPEEGLKFMVYLQKENIIDESGMPKERFSAEFPKEGPSILRIQQVVRGDSAAYFCASSPPGQGVSGANVLTFGAGSRLTVL.

The chain couples TRBV29-1 to TRBJ2-1, with a tentative D call TRBD1 (6 bases). Per germline, CDR1 SQVTM and CDR2 ANQGSEA. The CDR3 length is 15 residues. Trimming took off 3 bases at V and 0 bases at J, with 12 bases between the two ends. CDR3 sequence (DNA): TGCAGCGTTGATGGGGGCGCGAGCTCCTACAATGAGCAGTTCTTC. Protein: CSVDGGASSYNEQFF.

This chain links TRBV18 with TRBJ2-3; tentatively, D is TRBD2 (5 bases). The V and J ends lost 9 bases and 2 bases respectively, with 9 bases between them. This CDR3 region has 12 residues. CDR1 and CDR2 (germline): KGHSH, LQKENI. The CDR3 here is CASTRDTDTQYF. The CDR3, as DNA: TGTGCCAGTACCCGGGACACAGATACGCAGTATTTT.

This clone was detected a few times. The chain has TRBV5-4 and TRBJ1-1; 9 nucleotides agree with TRBD1. CDR3 length: 15 amino acids. Germline CDR1 is SGHNT and CDR2 is YYREEE (reference sequence). The V gene end was trimmed by 4 bases and the J gene end by 1 base; junction bases not matched to a gene: 5. CDR3 sequence (DNA): TGTGCCAGCAGCACCCGACAGGGGGGGAACACTGAAGCTTTCTTT. Its protein is CASSTRQGGNTEAFF.

The gene calls are TRBV5-6 and TRBJ2-7, with D tentatively TRBD2 (6 bases). V lost 2 bases to trimming and J lost 3 bases, with 9 bases between them. Per germline, CDR1 SGHDT and CDR2 YYEEEE. The CDR3 runs to 13 residues. The CDR3 DNA reads TGTGCCAGCAGCTTCGGGGGATACTACGAGCAGTACTTC. Translated: CASSFGGYYEQYF.